A selection of T cell receptor beta chains follows, all from one sample in a study of blood T cell repertoires in COVID-19. Libraries were prepared by immunoSEQ multiplex PCR; TCRdb keeps only in-frame clonotypes and omits some of them. The repertoire holds approximately 210,000 clones, roughly 87% seen once, with 2% to 2.5% in the top ten. The sample taken for sequencing was PBMCs or T cells enriched from blood (not recorded which). These receptors were taken from a young woman who had recovered from COVID-19. The CDR3 runs from the conserved cysteine through the conserved F or W. The D gene is left open where the match is weak.

TRBV30	TRBJ1-3	NA	CAWVHQGSFGNTIYF	TGTGCCTGGGTCCACCAGGGGAGCTTTGGAAACACCATATATTTT
TRBV11-3	TRBJ1-3	NA	CASSLLVWGLVGNTIYF	TGTGCCAGCAGCTTACTGGTTTGGGGGCTTGTTGGAAACACCATATATTTT
TRBV4-3	TRBJ1-4	NA	CASSQDGGPQEKLFF	TGCGCCAGCAGCCAAGATGGAGGTCCGCAGGAAAAACTGTTTTTT
TRBV29-1	TRBJ1-2	NA	CSVPGYYGYTF	TGCAGCGTTCCCGGGTACTATGGCTACACCTTC
TRBV6-5	TRBJ1-5	TRBD1	CASSYNRGDQPQHF	TGTGCCAGCAGTTACAACAGGGGGGACCAGCCCCAGCATTTT
TRBV10-3	TRBJ1-5	TRBD1	CATGQGVYSNQPQHF	TGTGCCACTGGACAGGGGGTTTATAGCAATCAGCCCCAGCATTTT
TRBV7-2	TRBJ1-5	NA	CASSLGGGSQPQHF	TGTGCCAGCAGCTTAGGGGGAGGGTCTCAGCCCCAGCATTTT
TRBV5-5	TRBJ1-3	TRBD1	CASSLRDRVGNTIYF	TGTGCCAGCAGCTTGAGGGACAGGGTTGGAAACACCATATATTTT
TRBV4-3	TRBJ1-2	NA	CASSQDLASGANYGYTF	TGCGCCAGCAGCCAAGATCTGGCCTCGGGGGCTAACTATGGCTACACCTTC
TRBV28	TRBJ2-3	NA	CASSSSTGGDTQYF	NA
TRBV27	TRBJ1-4	NA	CASSFSGNNEKLFF	TGTGCCAGCAGTTTCTCGGGAAACAATGAAAAACTGTTTTTT
TRBV14	TRBJ1-1	TRBD1	CASSPTGFTEAFF	TGTGCCAGCAGCCCGACAGGGTTCACTGAAGCTTTCTTT
TRBV19	TRBJ1-5	TRBD1	CASSIRDSQPQHF	TGTGCCAGTAGTATTAGGGACAGTCAGCCCCAGCATTTT
TRBV29-1	TRBJ2-7	NA	CSAVETGEQYF	TGCAGCGCCGTCGAAACGGGCGAGCAGTACTTC
TRBV19	TRBJ2-2	NA	CASRMGSPNTGELFF	TGTGCCAGTAGAATGGGCTCACCCAACACCGGGGAGCTGTTTTTT
TRBV30	TRBJ1-5	NA	CAWSVEGAQPQHF	TGTGCCTGGAGTGTGGAGGGTGCCCAGCCCCAGCATTTT
TRBV13	TRBJ2-6	TRBD1	CASSLAGQGAGANVLTF	TGTGCCAGCAGCTTAGCGGGACAGGGGGCTGGGGCCAACGTCCTGACTTTC
TRBV18	TRBJ1-3	NA	CASVWGPGNTIYF	TGTGCCAGCGTCTGGGGGCCTGGAAACACCATATATTTT
TRBV6-2/TRBV6-3	TRBJ1-6	NA	CASSKDISIQDSPLHF	TGTGCCAGCAGTAAGGACATCTCTATTCAGGATTCACCCCTCCACTTT
TRBV5-6	TRBJ2-7	TRBD2	CASSLKASGSEQYF	TGTGCCAGCAGCTTGAAGGCTAGCGGGAGCGAGCAGTACTTC
TRBV7-8	TRBJ1-2	TRBD1	CASSLGGTGPVYGYTF	TGTGCCAGCAGCTTAGGGGGGACAGGACCCGTCTATGGCTACACCTTC
TRBV7-9	TRBJ1-4	TRBD1	CASTPDRGVVTTNEKLFF	TGTGCCAGCACCCCCGACAGGGGGGTTGTCACAACTAATGAAAAACTGTTTTTT
TRBV25-1	TRBJ1-1	TRBD1	CASSEGQGAEAFF	TGTGCCAGCAGTGAGGGACAGGGGGCTGAAGCTTTCTTT
TRBV18	TRBJ1-1	NA	CASSPGGGRRSLGTEAFF	TGTGCCAGCTCACCGGGCGGGGGGCGACGAAGTTTGGGGACTGAAGCTTTCTTT
TRBV6-5	TRBJ1-1	NA	CASRRTDLNTEAFF	TGTGCCAGCAGGAGGACAGACCTTAACACTGAAGCTTTCTTT
TRBV24-1	TRBJ2-2	NA	CATSDFWDEGTGELFF	TGTGCCACCAGTGATTTCTGGGATGAGGGCACCGGGGAGCTGTTTTTT
TRBV13	TRBJ1-2	TRBD1	CASRHTGQGNGYTF	TGTGCCAGCAGACACACGGGACAGGGAAATGGCTACACCTTC
TRBV5-1	TRBJ1-2	NA	CASSAGVGNYGYTF	TGCGCCAGCAGCGCAGGGGTAGGGAACTATGGCTACACCTTC
TRBV7-8	TRBJ2-3	NA	CASSRGLPTDTQYF	TGTGCCAGCAGCCGAGGACTTCCCACAGATACGCAGTATTTT